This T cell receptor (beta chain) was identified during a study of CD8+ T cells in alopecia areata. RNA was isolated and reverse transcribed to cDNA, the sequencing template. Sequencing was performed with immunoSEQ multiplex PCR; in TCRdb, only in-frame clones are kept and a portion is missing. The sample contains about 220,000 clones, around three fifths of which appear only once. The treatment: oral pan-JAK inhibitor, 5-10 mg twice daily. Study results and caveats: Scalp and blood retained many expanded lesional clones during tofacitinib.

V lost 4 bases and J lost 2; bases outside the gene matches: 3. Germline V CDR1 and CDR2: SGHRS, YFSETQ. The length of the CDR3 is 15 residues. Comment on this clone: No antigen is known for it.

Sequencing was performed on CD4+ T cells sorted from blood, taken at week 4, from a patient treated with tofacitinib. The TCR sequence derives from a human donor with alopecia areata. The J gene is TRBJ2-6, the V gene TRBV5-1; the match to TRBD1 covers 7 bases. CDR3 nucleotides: TGCGCCAGCAGCCCCACAGGGGCTGGGGCCAACGTCCTGACTTTC. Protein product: CASSPTGAGANVLTF.